A selection of T cell receptor beta chains follows, all from one sample in a study of blood T cells in healthy people across ages. TCRdb reprocessed the 5' RACE reads via MiXCR and lists one record per CDR3 protein. The sample carries approximately 780,000 distinct CDR3 sequences, approximately 24% recorded once. These data also featured in a second study, about T cells of mothers and their children.

Sequencing input: blood. The receptor set was obtained from a boy aged 10-17 years in good health. Each CDR3 is given without its conserved first and last residue. The order of the fields is J gene, D gene, V gene, CDR3 protein. D genes are given only for firm matches.

>TRBJ1-5|TRBD1|TRBV10-3
AISGSLIGGDQPQH
>TRBJ2-3|TRBD2|TRBV10-3
ASGGRSDTQY
>TRBJ1-5|.|TRBV3-1
ASSPNRVNQPQH
>TRBJ2-5|.|TRBV20-1
SARDSGRRETQY
>TRBJ1-5|TRBD1|TRBV7-9
ASSLAGAGGLSRNQPQH
>TRBJ2-5|.|TRBV7-9
ASRPYQETQY
>TRBJ2-7|.|TRBV2
ASEVATGGPEQY
>TRBJ2-3|TRBD1|TRBV12-3/TRBV12-4
ASSLGDRGSDTQY
>TRBJ2-3|TRBD1|TRBV10-2
AGRGTGEKGATDTQY
>TRBJ2-5|.|TRBV15
ATSRDIETQY
>TRBJ2-5|.|TRBV5-1
ASSLSRLIQETQY
>TRBJ1-5|.|TRBV12-3/TRBV12-4
ASTWGRLGDQPQH
>TRBJ1-4|.|TRBV2
ASTGGGKGEKLF
>TRBJ1-1|.|TRBV4-2
ASSQGALNTEAF
>TRBJ1-5|.|TRBV12-3/TRBV12-4
ASSLTSAQPQH
>.|.|TRBV5-1
ASGAGTGTSYEQY